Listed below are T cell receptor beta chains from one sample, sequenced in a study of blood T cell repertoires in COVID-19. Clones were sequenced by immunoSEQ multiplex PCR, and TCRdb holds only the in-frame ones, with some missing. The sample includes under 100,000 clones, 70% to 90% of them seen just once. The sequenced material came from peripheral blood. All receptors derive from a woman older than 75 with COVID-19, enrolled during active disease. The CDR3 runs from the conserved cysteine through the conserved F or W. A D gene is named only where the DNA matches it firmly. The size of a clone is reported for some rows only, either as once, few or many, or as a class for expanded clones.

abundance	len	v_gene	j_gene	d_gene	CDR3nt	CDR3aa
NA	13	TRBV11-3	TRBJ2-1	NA	TGTGCCAGCAGCCCCGGACAGTACAATGAGCAGTTCTTC	CASSPGQYNEQFF
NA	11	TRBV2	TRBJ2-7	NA	TGTGCCAGCAGTGTCAGCTACGAGCAGTACTTC	CASSVSYEQYF
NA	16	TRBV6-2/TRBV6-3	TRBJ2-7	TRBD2	TGTGCCAGCAGTTACAGGAGGACTAGCGGGAGTGGGGAGCAGTACTTC	CASSYRRTSGSGEQYF
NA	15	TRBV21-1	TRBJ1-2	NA	TGTGCCAGCAGCAACCAAACAGGGGGCAGGTATGGCTACACCTTC	CASSNQTGGRYGYTF
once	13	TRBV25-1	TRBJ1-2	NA	TGTGCCAGCAGTGGGGCGGCAGGGTTTGGCTACACCTTC	CASSGAAGFGYTF
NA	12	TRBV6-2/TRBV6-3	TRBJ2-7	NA	TGTGCCAGCAGTGACACATACTCCGAGCAGTACTTC	CASSDTYSEQYF
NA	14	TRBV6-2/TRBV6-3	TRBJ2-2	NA	TGTGCCAGCAGCCTCGTTAGGGGCACCGGGGAGCTGTTTTTT	CASSLVRGTGELFF
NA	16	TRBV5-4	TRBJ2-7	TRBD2	TGTGCCAGCAGCCTCCCGGCGGGGCGGGGGGGCAACGAGCAGTACTTC	CASSLPAGRGGNEQYF
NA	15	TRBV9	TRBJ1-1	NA	TGTGCCAGCAGCGTAGATGGGTTAGGGGACACTGAAGCTTTCTTT	CASSVDGLGDTEAFF
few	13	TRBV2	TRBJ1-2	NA	TGTGCCAGCAGTGAGACGGGTAACTATGGCTACACCTTC	CASSETGNYGYTF
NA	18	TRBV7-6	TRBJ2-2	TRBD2	TGTGCCAGCAGCTTATATGCCCCTAGCGGGAGTAATGTCGGGGAGCTGTTTTTT	CASSLYAPSGSNVGELFF
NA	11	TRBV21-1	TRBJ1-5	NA	TGTGCCAGCAGGAGTGATCAGCCCCAGCATTTT	CASRSDQPQHF
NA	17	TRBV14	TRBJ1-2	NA	TGTGCCAGCAGCCCCGGTCTCCATGCAGGGGCGAAGGATGGCTACACCTTC	CASSPGLHAGAKDGYTF
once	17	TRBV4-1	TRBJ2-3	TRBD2	TGCGCCAGCAGCCAGAGACTAGCGGGAGGGGTTGAAGATACGCAGTATTTT	CASSQRLAGGVEDTQYF
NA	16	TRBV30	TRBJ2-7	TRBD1	TGTGCCTGGAGAAATCGGCCGGGACAGGGGGCATACGAGCAGTACTTC	CAWRNRPGQGAYEQYF
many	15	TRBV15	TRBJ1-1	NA	TGTGCCACCAGCACCCAAAGGACAGAGAACACTGAAGCTTTCTTT	CATSTQRTENTEAFF
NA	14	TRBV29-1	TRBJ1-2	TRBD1	TGCAGCGTTCGATCGACAGGGTGGAACTATGGCTACACCTTC	CSVRSTGWNYGYTF
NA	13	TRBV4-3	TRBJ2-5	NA	TGCGCCAGCAGCCAAGATTTAGCGCAGACCCAGTACTTC	CASSQDLAQTQYF
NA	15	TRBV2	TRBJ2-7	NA	TGTGCCAGCAGTCGGAGGGAAGGGGGCGTCTACGAGCAGTACTTC	CASSRREGGVYEQYF
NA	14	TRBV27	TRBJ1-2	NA	TGTGCCAGCAGTTTTCGGGCGGGTGGGAATGGCTACACCTTC	CASSFRAGGNGYTF
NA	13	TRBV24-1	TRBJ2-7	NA	TGTGCCACCAGTGCCCCAGGGTGGTACGAGCAGTACTTC	CATSAPGWYEQYF
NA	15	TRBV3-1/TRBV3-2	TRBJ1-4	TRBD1	TGTGCCAGCAGCGCCAGGACAGGGTATAGTGAAAAACTGTTTTTT	CASSARTGYSEKLFF
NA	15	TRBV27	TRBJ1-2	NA	TGTGCCAGCAGTTTATTCTGGACAGATAACTATGGCTACACCTTC	CASSLFWTDNYGYTF
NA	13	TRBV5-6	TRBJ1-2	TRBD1	TGTGCCAGCAGCCAGGGACAGGGCTTCGGCTACACCTTC	CASSQGQGFGYTF
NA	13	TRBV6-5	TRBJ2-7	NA	TGTGCCACCGGAGTTGAAGTTTTGGGTGAGCAGTACTTC	CATGVEVLGEQYF
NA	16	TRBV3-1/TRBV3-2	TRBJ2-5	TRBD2	TGTGCCAGCACCCAGACCGGGACTAGAATAGGTGAGACCCAGTACTTC	CASTQTGTRIGETQYF
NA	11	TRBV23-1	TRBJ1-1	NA	TGCGCCAGCAGTCGCAGGCTGGGAGCTTTCTTT	CASSRRLGAFF
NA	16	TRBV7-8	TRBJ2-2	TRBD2	TGTGCCAGCAGCTTATTCGCGGGGGACCTCACCGGGGAGCTGTTTTTT	CASSLFAGDLTGELFF
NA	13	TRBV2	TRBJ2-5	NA	TGTGCCAGCAGGCGGGGCCTGCAAGAGACCCAGTACTTC	CASRRGLQETQYF
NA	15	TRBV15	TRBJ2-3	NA	TGTGCCACCAGCAGAGATAGTAGCAGGGGTGATACGCAGTATTTT	CATSRDSSRGDTQYF
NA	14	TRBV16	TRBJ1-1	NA	TGTGCCAGCAGCCCCGGGAGGGGGGGCACTGAAGCTTTCTTT	CASSPGRGGTEAFF
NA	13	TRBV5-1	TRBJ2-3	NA	TGCGCCAGCAGCAACTCCGGGGCAGATACGCAGTATTTT	CASSNSGADTQYF
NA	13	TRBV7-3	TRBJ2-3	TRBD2	TGTGCCAGCAGCTCGGGGGGACCAGATACGCAGTATTTT	CASSSGGPDTQYF
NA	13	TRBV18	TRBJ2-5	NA	TGTGCCAGCTCACCCAATTTCCAAGAGACCCAGTACTTC	CASSPNFQETQYF
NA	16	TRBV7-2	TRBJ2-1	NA	TGTGCCAGCAGCTTAGTTTACTACGTCAGCGACAATGAGCAGTTCTTC	CASSLVYYVSDNEQFF
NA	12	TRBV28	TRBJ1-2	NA	TGTGCCAGCAGGACCCAGGGGTTTGGCTACACCTTC	CASRTQGFGYTF
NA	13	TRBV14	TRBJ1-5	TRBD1	TGTGCCAGCAGCCGCGGACAGGCACAGCCCCAGCATTTT	CASSRGQAQPQHF
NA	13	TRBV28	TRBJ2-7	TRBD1	TGTGCCAGCAGAGTGGACAGGTACTACGAGCAGTACTTC	CASRVDRYYEQYF
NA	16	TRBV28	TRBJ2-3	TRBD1	TGTGCCAGCAGTTTACCCTGGGACAGGGGAGTAGATACGCAGTATTTT	CASSLPWDRGVDTQYF
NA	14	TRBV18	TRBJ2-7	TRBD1	TGTGCCAGCTCATATCTACAGGGGTCCTACGAGCAGTACTTC	CASSYLQGSYEQYF
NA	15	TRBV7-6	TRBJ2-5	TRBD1	TGTGCCAGCAGCTTAGCCGGGACAGGGCAAGAGACCCAGTACTTC	CASSLAGTGQETQYF